This T cell receptor (beta chain) was found in a study of blood T cells in healthy people across ages. The overall study: Template switching caught about one barcoded beta molecule for each two T cells.

CDR1 PRHDT and CDR2 FYEKMQ come from the germline V gene (reference sequence). The CDR3 has 17 residues. Deletions cut 5 bases from V and 1 base from J, with 18 bases between. A J-beta primer mix and a sample-barcoded 5' primer were used in a second PCR of about 7 to 11 cycles. A single record per CDR3 protein comes from TCRdb applying MiXCR to the 5' RACE reads. The data contain about 1.7 million distinct CDR3 sequences, roughly 27% of them singletons. This clonotype was seen a handful of times. Its target is not known. The study's findings and limits: Unsorted PBMCs prevented conclusive naive versus antigen-experienced comparison.

With each sample, at least 5 micrograms of total RNA were extracted. The rearrangement links TRBV13 to TRBJ2-1; maybe TRBD2 (5 bases). This clonotype was obtained from a woman in her twenties or thirties in good health. Source material: blood. For the CDR3, the DNA is TGTGCCAGCAGCGGCACTTCCCTCGGCGGGTCCTACAATGAGCAGTTCTTC. It translates to CASSGTSLGGSYNEQFF. The full variable domain, its missing parts supplied by reference TRBV13 and TRBJ2-1, is AAGVIQSPRHLIKEKRETATLKCYPIPRHDTVYWYQQGPGQDPQFLISFYEKMQSDKGSIPDRFSAQQFSDYHSELNMSSLELGDSALYFCASSGTSLGGSYNEQFFGPGTRLTVL.